This T cell receptor (beta chain) was identified during a study of shared clonotypes between healthy human individuals. Background on the study: CD8 memory received one plate per donor, CD8 naive two, CD4 memory three and CD4 naive three.

The CDR3 covers 18 residues. Germline CDR1 is SGHDN and CDR2 is FVKESK. The V and J ends lost 2 bases and 0 bases, in that order; junction bases with no gene match: 12. Assay: immunoSEQ multiplex PCR; the TCRdb copy retains only in-frame clones and omits some. The profile shows millions of clones, more than 80% of them singletons. The receptor comes from a man aged 18-30 years in good health. Some clones in this sample may be carry-over from other donors' samples. What was sequenced was naive CD4+ T cells from PBMCs. Subset here: CD45RA+ positively selected. This chain connects TRBV14 to TRBJ2-7, with 8 bases fitting TRBD1. CDR3 sequence reads: CASSQTPSWTGSSYEQYF. The CDR3 DNA sequence: TGTGCCAGCAGCCAAACTCCAAGCTGGACAGGGAGCTCCTACGAGCAGTACTTC.